These 9 T cell receptor beta chains share one sample of origin, sequenced in a study of tumor-infiltrating lymphocytes in primary liver carcinoma. Unsorted bulk tissue, roughly 19-33 mg of it, served as the source for co-extraction of RNA and DNA. Total RNA (approximately 500 ng) served as template for TCR beta cDNA synthesis primed by a constant-region primer. The TCR beta library was amplified through three nested multiplex PCR rounds in a modified ARM-PCR procedure. Two initial PCR rounds of around 10 cycles each paired TRBV1-TRBV30 forward primers with a C-beta reverse primer. TCRdb independently ran MiXCR on the multiplex PCR reads; one entry per CDR3 protein. Among approximately 92,000 distinct CDR3 sequences listed, around three quarters were seen once. The sequenced sample consisted of liver tumor tissue from sampling region 5. Described subset: tumor region T5, tumor centre. These receptors were taken from a woman in her fifties or sixties with primary liver carcinoma and hepatitis B virus infection.

The count of this clonotype is one. An end of the junction differs from the germline gene, which may be a read error. V and J are TRBV10-2 and TRBJ2-7, with D tentatively TRBD1 (5 bases). The V gene's germline CDR1 is WSHSY and CDR2 SAAADI. The CDR3 is 13 residues long. The CDR3 nucleotides read TGCGCCAGCAGGGGGCAGGACCTCGACGAGCAGTATTTC. This gives the protein CASRGQDLDEQYF.

The chain employs TRBV11-3 and TRBJ1-1; 8 bases fit TRBD1. This CDR3 is 18 amino acids long. Germline trimming cut 9 bases from V and 3 bases from J; bases unmatched to any gene: 21. Germline-derived CDR1 and CDR2 are SGHNT and YENEEA. The CDR3: CASGLRGLITGTDTEAFF. DNA of the CDR3: TGTGCCAGTGGCCTCAGGGGGCTTATAACGGGAACGGACACTGAAGCTTTCTTT.

Ten or more counts support this clonotype. The chain carries TRBV29-1 and TRBJ2-3, with 7 nucleotides matching TRBD2. Per germline, CDR1 SQVTM and CDR2 ANQGSEA. V shed 6 bases, J shed 2 bases, and the junction held 8 bases outside the gene matches. The CDR3 runs to 14 residues. This chain's CDR3 is CSVSGRGITDTQYF. CDR3 in DNA: TGCAGCGTGTCGGGGCGGGGGATCACAGATACGCAGTATTTT.

A remark on this clonotype: Because the CDR3 is missing its conserved closing phenylalanine or tryptophan, this is likely a read error. The gene calls are TRBV11-2 and TRBJ2-1, with 7 nucleotides matching TRBD1. Germline V gene data show CDR1 as SGHAT and CDR2 as FQNNGV. This CDR3 is built from 17 residues. DNA for the CDR3: TGTGCCAGCAGCTTACGACCGGGACAGAGATTCTACAATGGGCAGTTCCTT. Protein sequence: CASSLRPGQRFYNGQFL.

The chain joins TRBV28 to TRBJ2-1; 7 nucleotides align to TRBD1. The end of the DNA aligns better with TRBJ2-7, so the J call may be wrong. Germline values: CDR1 MDHEN, CDR2 SYDVKM. The CDR3 loop spans 14 amino acids. CDR3 DNA sequence: TGTGCCAGCTGCACTCCCGGGACAGTTAATGAGCAGTACTTC. Translating gives CASCTPGTVNEQYF.

This clonotype has at least ten counts. This rearrangement joins TRBV5-1 to TRBJ2-7, with 8 bases aligning to TRBD1. This CDR3 has 14 amino acids. The J segment lost 3 bases and the V segment lost 4 bases, leaving 6 bases of the junction unmatched. Germline CDR1 reads SGHRS; CDR2 reads YFSETQ. The CDR3 is CASSPVTGGYEQYF. Written as DNA, the CDR3 is TGCGCCAGCAGCCCGGTTACAGGGGGCTACGAGCAGTACTTC.

Points on this clonotype: With a much larger clone just one base away, this may be a read error. The rearrangement joins TRBV4-1 to TRBJ2-7; 9 bases align to TRBD2. CDR1 and CDR2 from the germline V gene are MGHRA and YSYEKL. This CDR3 has 18 residues. CDR3 sequence reads: CTSSHLAGTGVASYEQYF. The CDR3, as DNA: TGCACCAGCAGCCACCTAGCGGGAACGGGAGTGGCCTCCTACGAGCAGTACTTC.

There are many counts of this clonotype. The chain recombines TRBV12-3 or TRBV12-4 with TRBJ1-6, with 7 bases identical to TRBD1. There are 15 residues in the CDR3. The trim removed 6 bases at V and 9 bases at J, leaving 11 bases unmatched. The CDR3 is CASSQRQGSSSPLHF. CDR3 in DNA: TGTGCCAGCAGCCAACGACAGGGCTCTAGTTCACCCCTCCACTTT.

This clonotype was counted only a few times. A much more abundant neighbour one base away suggests this may be a read error. V and J are TRBV29-1 and TRBJ1-1; the D is unclear. This CDR3 is 13 amino acids long. Germline V lookup: CDR1 SQVTM, CDR2 ANQGSEA. V gave up 7 bases and J gave up 3 bases, with 15 bases separating them. The CDR3 coding sequence is TGCAGCGCCCGGGCCGGGAGACACACTGAAGCTTTCTTT. Amino acid sequence: CSARAGRHTEAFF.